Listed here are 28 T cell receptor beta chains from one sample, sequenced in a study of T cells in localized non-small cell lung cancer. Clones were read by immunoSEQ multiplex PCR, and TCRdb kept only the in-frame ones, dropping some. This table holds 31,000 or so clones, 88% found once. Here the sequenced sample was peripheral blood mononuclear cells, taken before any cancer treatment. These TCRs come from a woman aged 40-69 years with stage III lung adenocarcinoma.

This clone is termed large. The chain is built from TRBV6-1 and TRBJ2-7, with 8 bases that match TRBD2. CDR3 length: 15 residues. CDR1 is MNHNS, CDR2 SASEGT, per germline. The V and J ends lost 7 bases and 0 bases, in that order; junction bases with no gene match: 8. Here the CDR3 reads CASILSGASSYEQYF. In DNA, the CDR3 is TGTGCCAGCATCCTTAGCGGGGCCAGCTCCTACGAGCAGTACTTC.

About this clone itself: In the same sample, other DNA sequences code for this CDR3. The genes are TRBV19 and TRBJ2-3, with D maybe TRBD2 (5 bases). V lost 5 bases and J 2 bases, leaving 14 bases between the germline ends. From germline, CDR1 is LNHDA and CDR2 SQIVND (reference sequence). CDR3 length: 15 residues. The CDR3 nucleotides are TGTGCCAGTAGTCGATCGGACTTGTTCACAGATACGCAGTATTTT. Protein: CASSRSDLFTDTQYF.

The chain has TRBV5-1 and TRBJ1-4; no definite D call. CDR1 SGHRS and CDR2 YFSETQ come from the germline V gene. The CDR3 is made up of 14 amino acids. Trimming took 2 bases from V and 3 from J, leaving 8 bases between them. CDR3 coding DNA: TGCGCCAGCAGCTTCGGAGCGTCTAATGAAAAACTGTTTTTT. It is translated as CASSFGASNEKLFF. Using reference TRBV5-1 and TRBJ1-4 for the parts outside the CDR3, the full variable domain is KAGVTQTPRYLIKTRGQQVTLSCSPISGHRSVSWYQQTPGQGLQFLFEYFSETQRNKGNFPGRFSGRQFSNSRSEMNVSTLELGDSALYLCASSFGASNEKLFFGSGTQLSVL.

This sequence joins TRBV19 and TRBJ2-2; 11 positions agree with TRBD2. With 1 base clipped from V and 4 bases from J, the junction kept 5 bases outside the gene matches. Germline CDR1 is LNHDA and CDR2 is SQIVND (reference sequence). The CDR3 totals 17 residues. CDR3 region: CASSIGLAGRGTGELFF. The CDR3 region has the DNA TGTGCCAGTAGTATAGGACTAGCGGGAAGGGGCACCGGGGAGCTGTTTTTT.

V gene TRBV28 combines with J gene TRBJ2-5, with 9 bases identical to TRBD1. CDR3 length: 13 amino acids. Unmatched junction bases numbered 3, after V lost 5 bases and J lost 5 bases. The V gene's germline CDR1 is MDHEN and CDR2 SYDVKM. DNA for the CDR3: TGTGCCAGCAGTGGACAGGGGATGGAGACCCAGTACTTC. Its translation: CASSGQGMETQYF.

The chain is built from TRBV7-9 and TRBJ2-1; the match to TRBD2 covers 7 bases. The ends lost 2 bases at V and 2 bases at J; junction bases unmatched: 3. Germline V gives CDR1 SEHNR, CDR2 FQNEAQ (reference sequence). The CDR3 runs 15 residues. The CDR3 here is CASSLFGGAYNEQFF. The CDR3 DNA reads TGTGCCAGCAGCTTATTTGGGGGGGCCTACAATGAGCAGTTCTTC.

The CDR3 DNA reads as TGCGCCAGCAGCCAAGACGTGGGCCGGGACGTAGTATTTCAGTACTTC. It specifies CASSQDVGRDVVFQYF. This rearrangement joins TRBV4-3 to TRBJ2-4, with D perhaps matching TRBD1 or TRBD2 (5 bases each). CDR3 length: 16 amino acids. Trimming removed 0 bases at V and 11 bases at J, with 20 bases between. CDR1 is LGHNA, CDR2 YSLEER, per germline.

The chain uses TRBV27 and TRBJ1-2, with 10 bases matching TRBD1. With 6 bases clipped from V and 10 bases from J, the junction kept 8 bases outside the gene matches. CDR1 and CDR2 (germline): MNHEY, SMNVEV (reference sequence). The CDR3 covers 13 residues. CDR3 region: CASSQGQGGHYTF. The CDR3 DNA follows: TGTGCCAGCAGCCAAGGACAGGGGGGCCACTACACCTTC.

The chain joins TRBV7-7 to TRBJ2-7; 9 nucleotides match TRBD1. V was clipped by 5 bases and J by 2 bases; unmatched bases: 13. The CDR3 loop spans 17 amino acids. Germline loops: CDR1 SSHAT, CDR2 FNYEAQ (reference sequence). The CDR3 protein is CASSIPIWDRVTYEQYF. Written as DNA, the CDR3 is TGTGCCAGCAGCATCCCAATTTGGGACAGGGTCACCTACGAGCAGTACTTC.

In nucleotides, the CDR3 is TGTGCCAGCAGTGAAATTGCTAGCGCTACAGATACGCAGTATTTT. It encodes CASSEIASATDTQYF. The chain carries TRBV6-1 and TRBJ2-3; tentatively, D is TRBD2 (6 bases). Germline V lookup: CDR1 MNHNS, CDR2 SASEGT. The CDR3 is 15 residues long. The V gene lost 2 bases and the J gene lost 3 bases, with 12 bases spanning the gap.

The CDR3 here is CASSPGTGGGETQYF. The CDR3 nucleotides read TGCGCCAGCAGCCCCGGGACAGGGGGAGGAGAGACCCAGTACTTC. The chain uses TRBV4-1 and TRBJ2-5, with TRBD1 matching 11 bases. Per germline, CDR1 MGHRA and CDR2 YSYEKL. The CDR3 spans 15 residues. With 4 bases clipped from V and 4 bases from J, the junction kept 5 bases outside the gene matches.

The CDR3 reads CASSWGQGVDEQYF. The CDR3 bases are TGTGCCAGCAGCTGGGGACAGGGGGTCGACGAGCAGTACTTC. This chain connects TRBV5-4 to TRBJ2-7; 11 positions agree with TRBD1. V shed 3 bases and J 5 bases; nucleotides not matched to a gene: 4. This CDR3 is built from 14 residues. CDR1 is SGHNT, CDR2 YYREEE, per germline (reference sequence).

The chain couples TRBV7-9 to TRBJ2-7, with D unresolved. The CDR3 has 13 residues. The germline V gene has CDR1 SEHNR and CDR2 FQNEAQ (reference sequence). V was shortened by 4 bases and J by 2 bases, with 9 bases between the two germline ends. The CDR3, as DNA: TGTGCCAGCAGCTCAGGCGGAGCCTACGAGCAGTACTTC. Its protein is CASSSGGAYEQYF.

This chain links TRBV14 with TRBJ2-1; 9 bases align to TRBD1. Germline CDR1 reads SGHDN; CDR2 reads FVKESK. V shed 7 bases and J 3 bases; nucleotides not matched to a gene: 4. CDR3 size: 14 residues. The CDR3 region has the DNA TGTGCCAGCAACCCGGGACAGGGCTACAATGAGCAGTTCTTC. This gives the protein CASNPGQGYNEQFF. Filled out from reference TRBV14 and TRBJ2-1, the complete variable domain reads EAGVTQFPSHSVIEKGQTVTLRCDPISGHDNLYWYRRVMGKEIKFLLHFVKESKQDESGMPNNRFLAERTGGTYSTLKVQPAELEDSGVYFCASNPGQGYNEQFFGPGTRLTVL.

This sequence joins TRBV4-3 and TRBJ2-5; 9 nucleotides line up with TRBD2. CDR1 and CDR2 from the germline V gene are LGHNA and YSLEER. This CDR3 is 16 amino acids long. Unmatched junction bases numbered 7, after V lost 1 base and J lost 4 bases. In DNA, the CDR3 is TGCGCCAGCAGCCAAGGCCTAGGCGGGGGGGCAGAGACCCAGTACTTC. Encoded protein: CASSQGLGGGAETQYF.

This clone was found once. V gene TRBV11-3 combines with J gene TRBJ2-1, with TRBD2 as a possible D gene (5 bases). V lost 0 bases and J 9 bases, leaving 15 bases between the germline ends. The CDR3 covers 15 residues. Germline V lookup: CDR1 SGHNT, CDR2 YENEEA. CDR3 sequence: CASSLDSTQGSEQFF. The CDR3, as DNA: TGTGCCAGCAGCTTAGATTCCACCCAAGGGAGTGAGCAGTTCTTC.

This sequence joins TRBV18 and TRBJ1-2; D possibly corresponds to TRBD1 (5 bases). The CDR3 sequence is 13 residues long. V was clipped by 6 bases and J by 3 bases, with 11 bases between them. Germline CDR1 and CDR2: KGHSH and LQKENI. The DNA of the CDR3 is TGTGCCAGCTCCCAGGACACGGACTATGGCTACACCTTC. It specifies CASSQDTDYGYTF.

This sequence joins TRBV2 and TRBJ1-1; D gene uncertain. This CDR3 has 13 residues. Germline CDR1 SNHLY, CDR2 FYNNEI. The V gene lost 7 bases and the J gene lost 6 bases, with 15 bases spanning the gap. This chain's CDR3 is CASKKEGSAEAFF. The CDR3, as DNA: TGTGCCAGCAAAAAGGAGGGCTCGGCTGAAGCTTTCTTT.

The genes are TRBV15 and TRBJ2-5; a possible D gene is TRBD2 (6 bases). The CDR3 is 14 residues long. Trimming took 4 bases from V and 7 from J, leaving 16 bases between them. Germline CDR1 and CDR2: LNHNV and YYDKDF (reference sequence). The CDR3 sequence is CATSNPTSFGTQYF. In DNA form, the CDR3 reads TGTGCCACCAGCAACCCGACTAGTTTCGGGACCCAGTACTTC.

In DNA, the CDR3 is TGTGCCAGCAGCTCCGGACAGGGGGCTGGGAATGAGCAGTTCTTC. Protein product: CASSSGQGAGNEQFF. The chain is built from TRBV7-3 and TRBJ2-1; 11 nucleotides align to TRBD1. Germline values: CDR1 SGHTA, CDR2 FQGTGA. The CDR3 contains 15 residues. V lost 4 bases, J lost 7 bases, and 6 bases stayed unmatched.

The rearrangement joins TRBV10-3 to TRBJ1-2; D uncertain. This CDR3 is 15 amino acids long. The V gene lost 0 bases and the J gene lost 4 bases, with 12 bases spanning the gap. CDR1 and CDR2 from the germline V gene are ENHRY and SYGVKD. The CDR3 loop is CAISESKPVLYGYTF. The CDR3 DNA follows: TGTGCCATCAGTGAGTCGAAGCCCGTTCTCTATGGCTACACCTTC.

J is TRBJ2-3 and V is TRBV5-1; D gene ambiguous. The CDR3 sequence is 16 residues long. Germline-derived CDR1 and CDR2 are SGHRS and YFSETQ. V lost 4 bases, J lost 10 bases, and 25 bases lay in between. The CDR3 nucleotides read TGCGCCAGCAGCCCCACCAGGACCGTAGACTCTAGGGCGCAGTATTTT. Its translation is CASSPTRTVDSRAQYF.

The J gene is TRBJ2-1, the V gene TRBV4-1; TRBD2 agrees at 9 bases. The germline V gene has CDR1 MGHRA and CDR2 YSYEKL. J lost 0 bases, V lost 4 bases, and 7 bases had no gene match. The CDR3 contains 17 residues. The CDR3 DNA reads as TGCGCCAGCAGCCGCGGACTAGCGCGCAGCTCCTACAATGAGCAGTTCTTC. Translated, it gives CASSRGLARSSYNEQFF.

The rearrangement joins TRBV4-2 to TRBJ1-1; D ambiguous. V gave up 0 bases and J gave up 2 bases, with 7 bases separating them. Germline CDR1 is LGHNA and CDR2 is YNFKEQ. This CDR3 contains 14 residues. The DNA of the CDR3 is TGTGCCAGCAGCCAAGATAGGGATAACACTGAAGCTTTCTTT. Amino acid sequence: CASSQDRDNTEAFF.

This sequence joins TRBV5-1 and TRBJ2-5; 8 bases line up with TRBD2. Germline V gene lookup returns CDR1 SGHRS and CDR2 YFSETQ. The CDR3 covers 14 residues. V was clipped by 6 bases and J by 2 bases; unmatched bases: 6. CDR3: CASTRGGGQETQYF. CDR3 nucleotide sequence: TGCGCCAGCACCCGGGGCGGGGGGCAAGAGACCCAGTACTTC.

The V and J genes are TRBV6-5 and TRBJ1-4, with D possibly being TRBD1 (5 bases). The CDR3 is 14 amino acids. Germline V CDR1 and CDR2: MNHEY, SVGAGI. Trimming removed 7 bases from V and 4 bases from J, with 13 bases in between. The CDR3 protein is CASTRRGVNEKLFF. CDR3 DNA sequence: TGTGCCAGCACCCGGAGGGGAGTTAATGAAAAACTGTTTTTT.

The chain is built from TRBV29-1 and TRBJ2-5; possible D gene TRBD2, 5 bases. The V gene's germline CDR1 is SQVTM and CDR2 ANQGSEA. The CDR3 runs to 13 residues. V was clipped by 7 bases and J by 4 bases, with 16 bases between them. The CDR3 DNA reads as TGCAGCGCCGACCCGGGATTGGGAGAGACCCAGTACTTC. Protein: CSADPGLGETQYF.

The chain couples TRBV28 to TRBJ2-7; tentatively, D is TRBD1 or TRBD2 (5 bases each). Trimming cost V 8 bases and J 2 bases, with 13 bases left between them. Germline V lookup: CDR1 MDHEN, CDR2 SYDVKM. The CDR3 totals 13 residues. Here the CDR3 reads CASCLRGPYEQYF. DNA of the CDR3: TGTGCCAGCTGCCTGAGGGGACCCTACGAGCAGTACTTC.